A selection of T cell receptor beta chains follows, all from one sample in a study of cytomegalovirus exposure and HLA in healthy donors. Assay used: immunoSEQ multiplex PCR; TCRdb lists only in-frame clones, some missing. The repertoire holds 250,000 to 350,000 clones, approximately 90% seen once, with approximately 1.1% in the top ten. Sequencing was done on a sample of PBMCs. Receptors were obtained from a woman aged 25 to 39 in good health and CMV-seropositive. The CDR3 runs from the conserved cysteine through the conserved F or W. D genes are given only for firm matches. Size is omitted from some rows. Given values are once, few, many or a class for expanded clones.

V gene	clone size	J gene	D gene	CDR3 DNA	CDR3 protein
TRBV30	few	TRBJ2-7	.	TGTGCCTGGAGTACCCAACAGGTGACTTTC	CAWSTQQVTF
TRBV9	few	TRBJ1-1	TRBD1	TGTGCCAGCAGCGAGTGGGACAGCATGAACACTGAAGCTTTCTTT	CASSEWDSMNTEAFF
TRBV4-1	.	TRBJ1-2	.	TGCGCCAGCAGCCAACCGTTGCCGGGGGACTATGGCTACACCTTC	CASSQPLPGDYGYTF
TRBV4-3	.	TRBJ2-1	.	TGCGCCAGCAGCCGAAGCGGTAGCTCCTACAATGAGCAGTTCTTC	CASSRSGSSYNEQFF
TRBV5-6	.	TRBJ2-3	TRBD2	TGTGCCAGCAGCTTGGTGCCTAGCGGGTGGGATACGCAGTATTTT	CASSLVPSGWDTQYF
TRBV4-2	.	TRBJ2-2	.	TGTGCCAGCAGCCGGCCTCTAGGGACGGAGGCCGGGGAGCTGTTTTTT	CASSRPLGTEAGELFF
TRBV27	.	TRBJ1-5	.	TGTGCCAGCAGGACAGGTGAATATCAGCCCCAGCATTTT	CASRTGEYQPQHF
TRBV11-3	.	TRBJ2-1	TRBD2	TGTGCCAGCAGCTTTTCGACTAGCGGGAGATCCTACAATGAGCAGTTCTTC	CASSFSTSGRSYNEQFF
TRBV19	few	TRBJ1-2	.	TGTGCCAGTAGTCCCGCGAGTGCAGGGTCTGGCTACACCTTC	CASSPASAGSGYTF
TRBV19	.	TRBJ2-7	.	TGTGCCAGTAGTATGGCCCTCTCCTCCCCTGTCGAGGGAAACTCCTACGAGCAGTACTTC	CASSMALSSPVEGNSYEQYF
TRBV6-1	once	TRBJ2-5	TRBD2	TGTGCCAGCAGTGATCCGAGCGGGAGGGGGACCCAGTACTTC	CASSDPSGRGTQYF
TRBV6-1	few	TRBJ1-5	.	TGTGCCAGCAGCCCCGTCGAGAATCAGCCCCAGCATTTT	CASSPVENQPQHF
TRBV28	.	TRBJ2-7	TRBD1	TGTGCCAGCCGACCGACAGGGGGCTACGAGCAGTACTTC	CASRPTGGYEQYF
TRBV27	.	TRBJ2-7	.	TGTGCCAGCAGTTTATCCCGCTGGGGGACGGAGCAGTACTTC	CASSLSRWGTEQYF
TRBV5-4	once	TRBJ1-1	.	TGTGCCAGCAACCCTTATCTGGGCAGGGTGAACACTGAAGCTTTCTTT	CASNPYLGRVNTEAFF
TRBV13	.	TRBJ2-7	.	TGTGCCAGCTACCACCCGGCCAGGGAAAACTACGAGCAGTACTTC	CASYHPARENYEQYF
TRBV6-1	.	TRBJ2-7	TRBD1	TGTGCCAGCAGGGGGGACAGGGAGGGAACCTACGAGCAGTACTTC	CASRGDREGTYEQYF
TRBV12-5	.	TRBJ2-2	TRBD1	TGTGCTAGTGGTTTGGTCGGGGACAGGGGAGTAGGGAACACCGGGGAGCTGTTTTTT	CASGLVGDRGVGNTGELFF
TRBV27	.	TRBJ2-2	TRBD2	TGTGCCAGCACCTACTTTAGCGGGAGCGGCACCGGGGAGCTGTTTTTT	CASTYFSGSGTGELFF
TRBV7-9	.	TRBJ2-2	TRBD2	TGTGCCAGCACTTCCGGGACTAGCGGGACCGGGGAGCTGTTTTTT	CASTSGTSGTGELFF
TRBV18	.	TRBJ2-7	.	TGTGCCAGCTCGCCGGGGACCTACGAGCAGTACTTC	CASSPGTYEQYF
TRBV11-3	.	TRBJ2-3	.	TGTGCCAGCAGCTTAGGTGGGGGTTTGGCAGATACGCAGTATTTT	CASSLGGGLADTQYF
TRBV4-2	.	TRBJ2-1	.	TGTGCCAGCAGCCAAGAAAATAATGAGCAGTTCTTC	CASSQENNEQFF
TRBV27	.	TRBJ2-3	TRBD2	TGTGCCAGCAGCAACCTAGCGGGACTTAGCACAGATACGCAGTATTTT	CASSNLAGLSTDTQYF
TRBV7-7	.	TRBJ2-2	TRBD2	TGTGCCAGCAGTTCCCTTGGACTAGCGGGGGGCGGTAACACCGGGGAGCTGTTTTTT	CASSSLGLAGGGNTGELFF
TRBV2	.	TRBJ1-4	TRBD1	TGTGCCAGCAGTAACCGGGACAGGGGAGGGGACAGGGGAACTAATGAAAAACTGTTTTTT	CASSNRDRGGDRGTNEKLFF
TRBV2	once	TRBJ1-1	.	TGTGCCAGCAGTTTAACCGGGACGAACACTGAAGCTTTCTTT	CASSLTGTNTEAFF
TRBV28	.	TRBJ1-5	.	TGTGCCAGCAGTTCCCGGGTTTATAGCAATCAGCCCCAGCATTTT	CASSSRVYSNQPQHF
TRBV6-5	.	TRBJ2-7	TRBD2	TGTGCCAGCCGGGAAACTAGCGGAGCCTACGAGCAGTACTTC	CASRETSGAYEQYF
TRBV25-1	.	TRBJ1-3	TRBD1	TGTGCCAGCAGGGCTGACAGGGGGAGAAAGGACACCATATATTTT	CASRADRGRKDTIYF
TRBV5-6	once	TRBJ2-5	TRBD1	TGTGCCAGCGGACGGACAGGGGATGGGAGAGGAGAGACCCAGTACTTC	CASGRTGDGRGETQYF
TRBV28	.	TRBJ2-1	.	TGTGCCAGCAGTAGGTTTAATGAGCAGTTCTTC	CASSRFNEQFF
TRBV7-2	.	TRBJ2-2	.	TGTGCCAGCAGCTTGAGGACAGCAAACACCGGGGAGCTGTTTTTT	CASSLRTANTGELFF
TRBV27	once	TRBJ2-3	TRBD2	TGTGCCAGCAGTTTGGGACTAGCGGGAGATACAGATACGCAGTATTTT	CASSLGLAGDTDTQYF
TRBV7-8	.	TRBJ2-1	TRBD2	TGTGCCAGCAGCTTATACGACGGGACTAGCGGGGAGAAGCAGTTCTTC	CASSLYDGTSGEKQFF
TRBV6-1	.	TRBJ1-1	.	TGTGCCAGCAGCCCAACAAGCAACACTGAAGCTTTCTTT	CASSPTSNTEAFF
TRBV30	.	TRBJ1-2	TRBD1	TGTGCCTGGAGTCCCGGGACAGGGGGAAGGGGGGGTACCGGCTACACCTTC	CAWSPGTGGRGGTGYTF
TRBV4-2	few	TRBJ2-7	.	TGTGCCAGCAGCTCCTACAAAGGCGACGAGCAGTACTTC	CASSSYKGDEQYF